These 9 T cell receptor beta chains share one sample of origin, sequenced in a study of beta chain features in type 1 diabetes. Sequenced material consisted of expressed TCRB transcripts (all of the isolated RNA was reverse transcribed). Profiled with immunoSEQ multiplex PCR; TCRdb holds only in-frame clones, not every one. The sample holds 300,000 to 400,000 clones, approximately 12% seen once. Material: naive CD4+ T cells from blood. All receptors come from a man younger than 35 in good health.

This clone has more than one count but fewer than ten. The rearrangement joins TRBV29-1 to TRBJ1-2, with D tentatively TRBD1 (6 bases). The V and J ends lost 4 bases and 6 bases respectively, with 12 bases between them. The CDR3 consists of 12 residues. Germline-derived CDR1 and CDR2 are SQVTM and ANQGSEA. The CDR3 DNA sequence: TGCAGCGTTGGACAGGATATAGATGGCTACACCTTC. As protein: CSVGQDIDGYTF.

This clone was picked up a small number of times. V usage is TRBV7-8 and J usage is TRBJ2-7; no definite D call. With 1 base removed from V and 3 bases from J, the gap between germline ends came to 7 bases. Germline V lookup: CDR1 SGHVS, CDR2 FQNEAQ. This CDR3 has 13 residues. CDR3 residues: CASSLVTHYEQYF. DNA for the CDR3: TGTGCCAGCAGCTTAGTGACACACTACGAGCAGTACTTC.

This clone has only a few counts. The V gene is TRBV11-2, the J gene TRBJ2-7; D is unresolved. The CDR3 runs to 13 residues. The germline gives CDR1 SGHAT, CDR2 FQNNGV. Trimming removed 4 bases at V and 6 bases at J, with 13 bases between. Written as DNA, the CDR3 is TGTGCCAGCAGCTCCGTTTCCTACTCCGAGCAGTACTTC. Translated: CASSSVSYSEQYF.

This clone turned up a few times. One end of the junction varies from germline; a read error may be responsible. The genes are TRBV7-7 and TRBJ1-2; unclear D gene. This CDR3 has 12 amino acids. CDR1 and CDR2 from the germline V gene are SSHAT and FNYEAQ (reference sequence). The CDR3 region has the DNA TGTGCTAGCAGCCCAATTGACTATGGCTACACCTTC. Translation: CASSPIDYGYTF.

The rearrangement uses TRBV7-2 and TRBJ2-7, with TRBD1 identical over 7 bases. The CDR3 runs 15 residues. CDR1 and CDR2 (germline): SGHTA, FQGNSA. The V segment lost 2 bases and the J segment 1 base; nucleotides outside the gene matches: 5. The CDR3 loop reads CASSLLVTGSYEQYF. Written as DNA, the CDR3 is TGTGCCAGCAGCTTATTGGTGACAGGGTCCTACGAGCAGTACTTC.

The rearrangement links TRBV4-1 to TRBJ2-3; 10 bases map to TRBD2. Germline values: CDR1 MGHRA, CDR2 YSYEKL. CDR3 length equals 16 residues. The J segment lost 3 bases and the V segment lost 2 bases, leaving 5 bases of the junction unmatched. CDR3 coding DNA: TGCGCCAGCAGCCAATACCAACTAGCGGGAACAGATACGCAGTATTTT. Encoded protein: CASSQYQLAGTDTQYF.

This clone showed up just a few times. The rearrangement links TRBV18 to TRBJ2-7, with D tentatively TRBD2 (6 bases). Germline CDR1 and CDR2: KGHSH and LQKENI. V lost 0 bases and J 3 bases, leaving 9 bases between the germline ends. CDR3 length: 14 residues. The CDR3 bases are TGTGCCAGCTCACCACCGGGGCGGGACTACGAGCAGTACTTC. This sequence encodes CASSPPGRDYEQYF.

This clone was seen more than once but under ten times. V gene TRBV7-3 combines with J gene TRBJ2-3, with D tentatively TRBD1 (8 bases). V dropped 5 bases and J dropped 0 bases, with 18 bases sitting between them. Looked up from germline, CDR1 is SGHTA and CDR2 is FQGTGA. This CDR3 contains 17 residues. CDR3 residues: CASSPQTGDYSTDTQYF. The CDR3, as DNA: TGTGCCAGCAGCCCCCAGACAGGGGACTATAGCACAGATACGCAGTATTTT.

This clone was recorded a few times. The J gene is TRBJ2-4, the V gene TRBV18; TRBD2 might be the D (5 bases). CDR1 and CDR2 from the germline V gene are KGHSH and LQKENI. Trimming pared 4 bases from V and 5 bases from J, leaving 18 bases between. This CDR3 spans 16 amino acids. CDR3 sequence reads: CASSRPGSLSENIQYF. The DNA for the CDR3 is TGTGCCAGCTCACGCCCCGGGTCCCTTAGCGAAAACATTCAGTACTTC.